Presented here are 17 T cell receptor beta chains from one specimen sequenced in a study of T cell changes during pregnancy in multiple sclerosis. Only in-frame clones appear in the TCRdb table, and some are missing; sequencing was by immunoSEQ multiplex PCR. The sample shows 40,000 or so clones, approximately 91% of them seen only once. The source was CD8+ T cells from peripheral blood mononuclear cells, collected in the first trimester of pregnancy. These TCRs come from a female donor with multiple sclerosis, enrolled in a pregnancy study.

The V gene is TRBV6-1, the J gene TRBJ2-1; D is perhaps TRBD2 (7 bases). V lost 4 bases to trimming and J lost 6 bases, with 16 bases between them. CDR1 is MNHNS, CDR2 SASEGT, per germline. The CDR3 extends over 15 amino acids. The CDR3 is CASSVARGRGNEQFF. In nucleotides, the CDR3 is TGTGCCAGCAGTGTTGCGCGGGGGCGGGGCAATGAGCAGTTCTTC.

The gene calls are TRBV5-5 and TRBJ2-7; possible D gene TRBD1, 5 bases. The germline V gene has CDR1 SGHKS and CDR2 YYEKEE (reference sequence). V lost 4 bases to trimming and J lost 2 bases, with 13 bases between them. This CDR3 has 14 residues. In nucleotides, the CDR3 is TGTGCCAGCAGCGCCCCGCAGGGCCCCTACGAGCAGTACTTC. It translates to CASSAPQGPYEQYF.

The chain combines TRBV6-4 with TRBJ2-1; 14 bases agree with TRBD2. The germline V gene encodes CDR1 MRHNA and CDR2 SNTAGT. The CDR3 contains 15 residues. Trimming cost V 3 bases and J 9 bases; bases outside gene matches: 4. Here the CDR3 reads CASSEGLAGGSEQFF. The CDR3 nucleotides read TGTGCCAGCAGTGAAGGACTAGCGGGGGGAAGTGAGCAGTTCTTC.

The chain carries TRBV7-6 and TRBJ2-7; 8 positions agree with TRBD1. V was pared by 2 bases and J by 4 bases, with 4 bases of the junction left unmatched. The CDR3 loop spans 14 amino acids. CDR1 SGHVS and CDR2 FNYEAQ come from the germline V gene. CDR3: CASSLITGGYEQYF. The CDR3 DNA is TGTGCCAGCAGCTTAATCACAGGGGGGTACGAGCAGTACTTC.

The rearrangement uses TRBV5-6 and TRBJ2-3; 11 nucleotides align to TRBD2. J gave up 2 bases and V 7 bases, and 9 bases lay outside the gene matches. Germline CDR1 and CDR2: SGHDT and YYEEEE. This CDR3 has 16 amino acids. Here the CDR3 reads CASSPGLADTTDTQYF. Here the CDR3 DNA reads TGTGCCAGCTCGCCGGGACTAGCGGATACCACAGATACGCAGTATTTT.

CDR3: CASSIFSGNYGYTF. CDR3 in DNA: TGTGCCAGTAGTATTTTTTCCGGTAACTATGGCTACACCTTC. The V call is TRBV19, the J call TRBJ1-2, with unresolved D. The germline gives CDR1 LNHDA, CDR2 SQIVND (reference sequence). Trimming pared 3 bases from V and 1 base from J, leaving 9 bases between. There are 14 residues in the CDR3.

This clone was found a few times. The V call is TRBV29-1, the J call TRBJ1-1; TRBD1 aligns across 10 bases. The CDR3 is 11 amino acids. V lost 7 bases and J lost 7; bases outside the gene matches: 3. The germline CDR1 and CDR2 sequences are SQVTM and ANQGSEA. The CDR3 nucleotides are TGCAGCGCCGGGACAGGGGTTGAAGCTTTCTTT. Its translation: CSAGTGVEAFF.

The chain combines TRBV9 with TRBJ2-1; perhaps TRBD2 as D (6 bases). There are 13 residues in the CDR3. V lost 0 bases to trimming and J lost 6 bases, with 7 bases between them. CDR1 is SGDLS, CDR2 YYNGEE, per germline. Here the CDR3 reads CASSVDGSNEQFF. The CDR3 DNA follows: TGTGCCAGCAGCGTAGACGGGAGCAATGAGCAGTTCTTC.

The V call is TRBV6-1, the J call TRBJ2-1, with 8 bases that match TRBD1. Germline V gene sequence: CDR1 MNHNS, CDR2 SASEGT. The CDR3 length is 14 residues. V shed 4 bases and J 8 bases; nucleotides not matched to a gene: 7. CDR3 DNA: TGTGCCAGCAGTGCCCGGGCAGGGGGCCATGAGCAGTTCTTC. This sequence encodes CASSARAGGHEQFF.

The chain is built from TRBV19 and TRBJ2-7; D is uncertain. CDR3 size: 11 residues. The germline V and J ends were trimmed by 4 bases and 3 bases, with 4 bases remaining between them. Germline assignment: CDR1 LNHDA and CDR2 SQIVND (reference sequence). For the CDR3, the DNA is TGTGCCAGTAGTACAATCTACGAGCAGTACTTC. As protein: CASSTIYEQYF.

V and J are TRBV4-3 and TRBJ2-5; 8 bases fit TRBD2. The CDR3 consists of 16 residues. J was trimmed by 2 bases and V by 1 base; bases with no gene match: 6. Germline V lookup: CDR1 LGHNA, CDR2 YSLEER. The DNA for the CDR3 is TGCGCCAGCAGCCAAGTAGGCGGGGGGCCTCAAGAGACCCAGTACTTC. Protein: CASSQVGGGPQETQYF.

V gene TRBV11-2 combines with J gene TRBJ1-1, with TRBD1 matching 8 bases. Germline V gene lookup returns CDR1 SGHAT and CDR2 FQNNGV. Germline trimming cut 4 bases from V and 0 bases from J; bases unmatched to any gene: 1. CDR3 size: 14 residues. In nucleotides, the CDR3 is TGTGCCAGCAGCTCCAGGGGGCTGAACACTGAAGCTTTCTTT. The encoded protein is CASSSRGLNTEAFF.

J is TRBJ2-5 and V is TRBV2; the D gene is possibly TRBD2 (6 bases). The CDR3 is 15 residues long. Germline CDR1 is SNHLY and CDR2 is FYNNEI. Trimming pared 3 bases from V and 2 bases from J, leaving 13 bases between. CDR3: CASSDPRDFQETQYF. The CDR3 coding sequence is TGTGCCAGCAGTGACCCCAGGGACTTTCAAGAGACCCAGTACTTC. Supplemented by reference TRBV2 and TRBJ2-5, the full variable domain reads EPEVTQTPSHQVTQMGQEVILRCVPISNHLYFYWYRQILGQKVEFLVSFYNNEISEKSEIFDDQFSVERPDGSNFTLKIRSTKLEDSAMYFCASSDPRDFQETQYFGPGTRLLVL.

CDR3 nucleotides: TGTGCCAGCAGCCCAAGAGCTGGGGCGGATGGCTACACCTTC. Residues: CASSPRAGADGYTF. V usage is TRBV7-8 and J usage is TRBJ1-2; the D gene is possibly TRBD1 (5 bases). The CDR3 length is 14 residues. Trimming took 5 bases from V and 6 from J, leaving 16 bases between them. Germline assignment: CDR1 SGHVS and CDR2 FQNEAQ.

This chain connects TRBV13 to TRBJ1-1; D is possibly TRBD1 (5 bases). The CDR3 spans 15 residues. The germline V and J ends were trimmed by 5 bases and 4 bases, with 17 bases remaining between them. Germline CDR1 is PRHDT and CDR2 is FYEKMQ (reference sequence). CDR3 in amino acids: CASSPSPTGFTEAFF. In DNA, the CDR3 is TGTGCCAGCAGCCCCAGCCCTACAGGATTCACTGAAGCTTTCTTT. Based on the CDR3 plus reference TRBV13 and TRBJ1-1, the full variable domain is AAGVIQSPRHLIKEKRETATLKCYPIPRHDTVYWYQQGPGQDPQFLISFYEKMQSDKGSIPDRFSAQQFSDYHSELNMSSLELGDSALYFCASSPSPTGFTEAFFGQGTRLTVV.

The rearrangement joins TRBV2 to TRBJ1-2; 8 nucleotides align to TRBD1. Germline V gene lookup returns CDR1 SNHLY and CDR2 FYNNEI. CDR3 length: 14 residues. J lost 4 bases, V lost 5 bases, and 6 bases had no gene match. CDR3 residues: CASSTRTGLYGYTF. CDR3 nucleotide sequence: TGTGCCAGCAGTACGAGGACAGGGCTCTATGGCTACACCTTC.

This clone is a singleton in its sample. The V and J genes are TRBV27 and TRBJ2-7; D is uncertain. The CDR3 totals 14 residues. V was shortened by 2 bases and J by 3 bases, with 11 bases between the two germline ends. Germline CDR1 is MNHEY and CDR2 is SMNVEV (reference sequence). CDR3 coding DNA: TGTGCCAGCAGTTTACACCAAAACTACTACGAGCAGTACTTC. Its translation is CASSLHQNYYEQYF.